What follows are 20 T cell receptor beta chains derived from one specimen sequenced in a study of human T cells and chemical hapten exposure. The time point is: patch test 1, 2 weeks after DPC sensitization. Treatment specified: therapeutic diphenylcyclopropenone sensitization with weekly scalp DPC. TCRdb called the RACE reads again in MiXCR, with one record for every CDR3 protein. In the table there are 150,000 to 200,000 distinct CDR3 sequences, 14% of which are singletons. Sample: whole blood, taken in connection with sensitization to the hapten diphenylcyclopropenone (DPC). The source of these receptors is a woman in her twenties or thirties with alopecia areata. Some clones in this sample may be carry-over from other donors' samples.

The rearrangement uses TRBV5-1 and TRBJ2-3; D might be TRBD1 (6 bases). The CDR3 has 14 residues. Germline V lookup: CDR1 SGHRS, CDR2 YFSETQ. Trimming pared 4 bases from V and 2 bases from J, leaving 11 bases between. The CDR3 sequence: CASSQGQNTDTQYF. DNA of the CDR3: TGCGCCAGCAGCCAAGGACAGAACACAGATACGCAGTATTTT.

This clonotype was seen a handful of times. The CDR3 spells CASSFDGPGNTIYF. CDR3 bases: TGTGCCAGCAGTTTTGATGGACCCGGAAACACCATATATTTT. This chain links TRBV27 with TRBJ1-3; D is undetermined. Germline V lookup: CDR1 MNHEY, CDR2 SMNVEV (reference sequence). This CDR3 contains 14 residues. V was trimmed by 3 bases and J by 4 bases, leaving 10 bases between them.

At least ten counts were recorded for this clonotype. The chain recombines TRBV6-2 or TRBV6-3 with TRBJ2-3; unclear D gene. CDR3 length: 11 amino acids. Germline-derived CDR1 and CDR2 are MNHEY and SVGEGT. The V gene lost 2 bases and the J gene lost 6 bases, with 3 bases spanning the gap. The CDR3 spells CASSYGDTQYF. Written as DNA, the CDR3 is TGTGCCAGCAGTTACGGTGATACGCAGTATTTT.

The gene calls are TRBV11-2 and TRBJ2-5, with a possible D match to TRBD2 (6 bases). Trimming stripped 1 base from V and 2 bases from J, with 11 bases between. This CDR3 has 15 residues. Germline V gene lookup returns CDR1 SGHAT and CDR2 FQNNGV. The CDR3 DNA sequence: TGTGCCAGCAGCTTAGTGGTTGCGGGGCAAGAGACCCAGTACTTC. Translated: CASSLVVAGQETQYF. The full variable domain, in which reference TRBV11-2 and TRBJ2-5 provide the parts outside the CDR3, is EAGVAQSPRYKIIEKRQSVAFWCNPISGHATLYWYQQILGQGPKLLIQFQNNGVVDDSQLPKDRFSAERLKGVDSTLKIQPAKLEDSAVYLCASSLVVAGQETQYFGPGTRLLVL.

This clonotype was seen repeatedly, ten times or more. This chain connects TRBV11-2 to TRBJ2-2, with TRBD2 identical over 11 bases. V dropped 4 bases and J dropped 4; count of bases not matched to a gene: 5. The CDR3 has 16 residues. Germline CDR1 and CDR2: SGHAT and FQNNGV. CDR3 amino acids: CASSSPGTSGTGELFF. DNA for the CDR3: TGTGCCAGCAGCTCTCCCGGGACTAGCGGCACCGGGGAGCTGTTTTTT.

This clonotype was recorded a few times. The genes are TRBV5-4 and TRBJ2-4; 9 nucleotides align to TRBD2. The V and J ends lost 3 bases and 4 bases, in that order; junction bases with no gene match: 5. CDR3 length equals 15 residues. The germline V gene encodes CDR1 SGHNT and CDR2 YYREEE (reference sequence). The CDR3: CASSYAGGRKNIQYF. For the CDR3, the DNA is TGTGCCAGCAGCTACGCGGGAGGGCGGAAAAACATTCAGTACTTC.

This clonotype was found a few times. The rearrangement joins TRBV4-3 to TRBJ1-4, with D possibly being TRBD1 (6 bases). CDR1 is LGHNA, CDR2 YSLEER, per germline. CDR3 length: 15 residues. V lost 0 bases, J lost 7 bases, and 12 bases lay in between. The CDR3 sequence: CASSQDRGLGEKLFF. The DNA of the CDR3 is TGCGCCAGCAGCCAAGATCGGGGGCTTGGTGAAAAACTGTTTTTT.

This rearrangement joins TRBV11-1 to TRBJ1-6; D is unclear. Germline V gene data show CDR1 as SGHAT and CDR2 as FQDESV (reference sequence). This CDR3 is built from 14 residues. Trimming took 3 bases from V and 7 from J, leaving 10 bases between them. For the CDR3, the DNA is TGTGCCAGCAGCTTTGACGGGAACAATTCACCCCTCCACTTT. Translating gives CASSFDGNNSPLHF.

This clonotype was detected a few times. The CDR3: CASSYRGTGSPLHF. The CDR3, as DNA: TGTGCCAGCAGTTACCGAGGGACCGGGTCACCCCTCCACTTT. This chain joins TRBV6-5 and TRBJ1-6; perhaps TRBD1 as D (5 bases). The germline V gene encodes CDR1 MNHEY and CDR2 SVGAGI. V lost 2 bases to trimming and J lost 10 bases, with 12 bases between them. CDR3 size: 14 residues.

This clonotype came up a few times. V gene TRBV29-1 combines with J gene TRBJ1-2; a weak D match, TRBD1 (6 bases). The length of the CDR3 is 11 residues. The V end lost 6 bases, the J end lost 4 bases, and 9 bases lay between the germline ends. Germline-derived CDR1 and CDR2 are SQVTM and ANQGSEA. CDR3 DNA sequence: TGCAGCGTCCTGGACAGCTATGGCTACACCTTC. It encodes CSVLDSYGYTF. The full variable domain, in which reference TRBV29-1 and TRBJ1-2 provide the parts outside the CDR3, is SAVISQKPSRDICQRGTSLTIQCQVDSQVTMMFWYRQQPGQSLTLIATANQGSEATYESGFVIDKFPISRPNLTFSTLTVSNMSPEDSSIYLCSVLDSYGYTFGSGTRLTVV.

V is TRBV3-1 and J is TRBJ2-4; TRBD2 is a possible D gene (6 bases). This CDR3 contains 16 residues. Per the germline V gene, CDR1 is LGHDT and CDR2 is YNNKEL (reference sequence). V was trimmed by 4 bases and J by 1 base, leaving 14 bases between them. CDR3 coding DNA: TGTGCCAGCAGCCGGGGCGGGGCGGGGGCCAAAAACATTCAGTACTTC. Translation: CASSRGGAGAKNIQYF.

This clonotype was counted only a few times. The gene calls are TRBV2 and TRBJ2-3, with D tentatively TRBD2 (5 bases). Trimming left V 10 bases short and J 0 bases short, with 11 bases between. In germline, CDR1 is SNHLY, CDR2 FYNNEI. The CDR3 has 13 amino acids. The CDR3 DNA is TGTGCCACCAAGGGAGACAGCACAGATACGCAGTATTTT. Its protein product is CATKGDSTDTQYF.

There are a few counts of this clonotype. CDR3 coding DNA: TGTGCCAGCAGTTTAGTAGGTGGCCTGAACACTGAAGCTTTCTTT. It translates to CASSLVGGLNTEAFF. This rearrangement joins TRBV12-3 or TRBV12-4 to TRBJ1-1, with D uncertain. Trimming pared 1 base from V and 0 bases from J, leaving 9 bases between. The CDR3 totals 15 residues.

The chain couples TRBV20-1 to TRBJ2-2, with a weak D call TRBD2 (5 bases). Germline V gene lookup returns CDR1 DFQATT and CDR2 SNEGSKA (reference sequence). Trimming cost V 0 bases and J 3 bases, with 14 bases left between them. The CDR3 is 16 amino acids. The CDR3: CSAREFGKEDTGELFF. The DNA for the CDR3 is TGCAGTGCTAGAGAATTCGGGAAAGAGGACACCGGGGAGCTGTTTTTT.

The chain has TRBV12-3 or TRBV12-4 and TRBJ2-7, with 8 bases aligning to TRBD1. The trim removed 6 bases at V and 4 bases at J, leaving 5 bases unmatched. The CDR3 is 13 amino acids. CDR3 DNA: TGTGCCAGCAGCGGACAGGGAGAATACGAGCAGTACTTC. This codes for CASSGQGEYEQYF.

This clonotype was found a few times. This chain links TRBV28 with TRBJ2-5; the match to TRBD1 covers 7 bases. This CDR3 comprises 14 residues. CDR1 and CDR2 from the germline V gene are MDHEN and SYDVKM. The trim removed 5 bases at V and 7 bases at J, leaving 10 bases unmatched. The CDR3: CASSPSTGTATQYF. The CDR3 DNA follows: TGTGCCAGCAGTCCGTCGACAGGGACAGCGACCCAGTACTTC.

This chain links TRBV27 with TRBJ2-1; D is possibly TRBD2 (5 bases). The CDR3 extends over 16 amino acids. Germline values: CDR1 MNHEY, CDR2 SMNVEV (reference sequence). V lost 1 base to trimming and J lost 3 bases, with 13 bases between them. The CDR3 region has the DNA TGTGCCAGCAGTTTATTCGCGGGCATTGGCTACAATGAGCAGTTCTTC. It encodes CASSLFAGIGYNEQFF.

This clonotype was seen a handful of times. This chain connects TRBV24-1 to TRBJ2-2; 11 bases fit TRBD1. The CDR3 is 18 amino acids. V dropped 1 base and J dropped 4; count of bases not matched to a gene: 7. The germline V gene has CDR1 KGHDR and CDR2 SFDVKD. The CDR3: CATSDFGGQGASTGELFF. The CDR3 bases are TGTGCCACCAGTGATTTTGGAGGACAGGGGGCGAGCACCGGGGAGCTGTTTTTT.

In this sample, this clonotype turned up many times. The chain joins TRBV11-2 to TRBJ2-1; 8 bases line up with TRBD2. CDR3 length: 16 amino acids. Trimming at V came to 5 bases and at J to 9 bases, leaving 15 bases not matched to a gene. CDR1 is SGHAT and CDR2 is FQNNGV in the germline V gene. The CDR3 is CASSPRHRAGGPEQFF. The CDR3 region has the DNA TGTGCCAGCAGCCCCCGCCATCGGGCGGGGGGACCTGAGCAGTTCTTC. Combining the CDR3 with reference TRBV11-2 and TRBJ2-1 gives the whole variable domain EAGVAQSPRYKIIEKRQSVAFWCNPISGHATLYWYQQILGQGPKLLIQFQNNGVVDDSQLPKDRFSAERLKGVDSTLKIQPAKLEDSAVYLCASSPRHRAGGPEQFFGPGTRLTVL.

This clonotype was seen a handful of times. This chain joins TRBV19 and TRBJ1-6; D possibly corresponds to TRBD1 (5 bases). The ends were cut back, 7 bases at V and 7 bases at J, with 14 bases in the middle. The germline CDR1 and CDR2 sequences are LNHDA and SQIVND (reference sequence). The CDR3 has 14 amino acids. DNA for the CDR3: TGTGCCAGTACCCCCGGGACGGGAAATTCACCCCTCCACTTT. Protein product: CASTPGTGNSPLHF.